These T cell receptor beta chains were read from a single sample in a study of radiation and T cells in renal cell carcinoma. The table came from immunoSEQ multiplex PCR; TCRdb's copy has only in-frame clones and leaves some out. The sample gives approximately 120,000 clones, approximately 82% of which show up once; approximately 3% is in the top ten. This sample comprised blood, obtained from a patient whose treatment included radiotherapy and nephrectomy. These receptors came from a woman aged 55-69 years with renal cell carcinoma. Each CDR3 is given with its conserved first and last residue.

length	V	J	CDR3
14	TRBV10-2	TRBJ2-5	CASRLAGGPETQYF
12	TRBV21-1	TRBJ1-2	CASSLNDYGYTF
15	TRBV7-8	TRBJ1-2	CASSLTEQATYGYTF
11	TRBV27	TRBJ2-5	CASSFQETQYF
15	TRBV4-3	TRBJ1-6	CASRKGGASNSPLHF
16	TRBV28	TRBJ1-3	CASSPSGGRWGNTIYF
15	TRBV5-6	TRBJ2-3	CASSFSGGGPDTQYF
16	TRBV5-1	TRBJ1-2	CASSWDMGQGTYGYTF
13	TRBV6-6	TRBJ1-1	CASSADRGAEAFF
18	TRBV2	TRBJ1-4	CASALNRDRGLANEKLFF
13	TRBV7-9	TRBJ1-1	CASKGEGDTEAFF
15	TRBV6-6	TRBJ2-5	CASSSTIGTQETQYF
16	TRBV9	TRBJ2-2	CASSVYDFPVPGELFF
17	TRBV14	TRBJ1-5	CASSQDSMRQGGQPQHF
14	TRBV18	TRBJ1-1	CASSWTTANTEAFF
13	TRBV9	TRBJ2-2	CASQGLDTGELFF
15	TRBV15	TRBJ2-7	CATSPGTGDPYEQYF
16	TRBV10-1	TRBJ2-7	CASSESSGNRGHEQYF
17	TRBV19	TRBJ1-4	CASIGRQGARANEKLFF
17	TRBV5-5	TRBJ1-1	CASRTTGGAVRNTEAFF
13	TRBV9	TRBJ1-1	CASSVAGDTEAFF
15	TRBV5-1	TRBJ2-3	CASSTSGGAADTQYF
11	TRBV10-3	TRBJ1-1	CAIRENTEAFF
15	TRBV6-5	TRBJ1-2	CASSLRRPWDYGYTF
16	TRBV7-9	TRBJ2-5	CASDPESGGARETQYF
16	TRBV5-1	TRBJ2-2	CASSDRGGNDPGELFF
17	TRBV7-6	TRBJ2-3	CASRIIARGAGTDTQYF
14	TRBV19	TRBJ1-6	CASSIAGQIAPLHF
17	TRBV7-9	TRBJ2-7	CASSHAAPPGSSYEQYF
16	TRBV2	TRBJ2-1	CASSTFGTSGTNEQFF
14	TRBV6-5	TRBJ1-1	CASSFGQGNTEAFF
14	TRBV5-4	TRBJ2-2	CASSTQRGPGELFF
11	TRBV5-6	TRBJ2-7	CASSWSYEQYF
12	TRBV2	TRBJ2-7	CASSGQGHEQYF
14	TRBV28	TRBJ2-7	CASSRTGSTYEQYF
17	TRBV2	TRBJ1-5	CASSEERQGYSNQPQHF
16	TRBV7-2	TRBJ2-1	CASSLGGTGPDNEQFF
12	TRBV9	TRBJ1-2	CASSGRDYGYTF
13	TRBV5-8	TRBJ1-1	CASSFERPGKAFF
13	TRBV5-8	TRBJ2-7	CASNLGRAYEQYF